This TCR beta chain was documented in a study of radiotherapy plus CTLA-4 blockade in lung cancer. General observations from the study: Among blood TCR repertoires after radiotherapy plus ipilimumab, tumor-derived clones expanded. The best predictor of response was reported to be early blood T cell clone dynamics, with interferon-beta.

Remarks on this clone: The antigen is unknown.

CTLA-4 blockade using ipilimumab, together with focal radiation, was received by patients with chemo-refractory metastatic non-small-cell lung cancer. The CDR3 loop spans 16 amino acids. J gave up 4 bases and V 0 bases, and 4 bases lay outside the gene matches. Germline V gene sequence: CDR1 SGHKS, CDR2 YYEKEE (reference sequence). Assay used: immunoSEQ multiplex PCR; TCRdb lists only in-frame clones, some missing. Of 78,000 or so clones in the sample, around 90% are singletons; the top ten hold roughly 0.95%. The sample in question was peripheral blood, obtained from a patient treated with radiotherapy plus ipilimumab. This receptor was identified in a human donor with non-small cell lung cancer who had stable disease on radiotherapy plus ipilimumab. The rearrangement links TRBV5-5 to TRBJ2-1; TRBD1 agrees at 10 bases. As DNA, the CDR3 is TGTGCCAGCAGCTTGGACGGGACAGGGGTGTACAATGAGCAGTTCTTC. Amino acid sequence: CASSLDGTGVYNEQFF.